These 27 T cell receptor beta chains were sequenced from one sample in a study of blood T cell repertoires in COVID-19. Using immunoSEQ multiplex PCR, the repertoire was profiled, and TCRdb retains in-frame clones only, with some absent. The repertoire holds some 60,000 clones, with 88% as singletons. Sequenced material: peripheral blood. Every receptor here comes from a man in his 60s with acute or convalescent COVID-19.

The CDR3 sequence: CASSYYGARNEQFF. Here the CDR3 DNA reads TGTGCCAGCAGTTACTATGGAGCCCGTAATGAGCAGTTCTTC. The V gene is TRBV6-5, the J gene TRBJ2-1; the D is unclear. The ends were cut back, 1 base at V and 7 bases at J, with 11 bases in the middle. The CDR3 covers 14 residues. Looked up from germline, CDR1 is MNHEY and CDR2 is SVGAGI.

This clone was detected only once. J is TRBJ1-5 and V is TRBV28; D ambiguous. The germline V and J ends were trimmed by 2 bases and 12 bases, with 14 bases remaining between them. The CDR3 is 13 amino acids. Germline V gene lookup returns CDR1 MDHEN and CDR2 SYDVKM. CDR3 residues: CASSLRNPSNQHF. CDR3 nucleotide sequence: TGTGCCAGCAGTTTAAGAAATCCAAGCAACCAGCATTTT.

The CDR3 region is CASSKYRAPSGNTIYF. CDR3 sequence (DNA): TGTGCCAGCAGCAAGTACAGGGCCCCCTCTGGAAACACCATATATTTT. V gene TRBV21-1 combines with J gene TRBJ1-3; the table assigns TRBD1, which was not confirmed against the DNA. TRBV21-1 is a known pseudogene. This CDR3 is 16 amino acids long.

J is TRBJ2-5 and V is TRBV9; 7 positions agree with TRBD1. The J segment lost 2 bases and the V segment lost 0 bases, leaving 4 bases of the junction unmatched. The CDR3 loop spans 15 amino acids. Germline V gene data show CDR1 as SGDLS and CDR2 as YYNGEE. The chain's CDR3 is CASSVVGQRQETQYF. The CDR3 DNA reads as TGTGCCAGCAGCGTAGTGGGACAGAGACAAGAGACCCAGTACTTC.

The V call is TRBV12-3 or TRBV12-4, the J call TRBJ2-3, with unresolved D. V was clipped by 6 bases and J by 11 bases, with 15 bases between them. This CDR3 spans 12 amino acids. The CDR3 nucleotides are TGTGCCAGCAGCCGCCCATCTGTAGTGCAGTATTTT. Protein: CASSRPSVVQYF.

V usage is TRBV11-2 and J usage is TRBJ2-3, with a possible D match to TRBD2 (6 bases). The ends were cut back, 0 bases at V and 0 bases at J, with 13 bases in the middle. CDR1 and CDR2 from the germline V gene are SGHAT and FQNNGV. The CDR3 is 17 residues long. CDR3 protein: CASSLERRGPSTDTQYF. The CDR3 bases are TGTGCCAGCAGCTTAGAGAGGAGGGGACCAAGCACAGATACGCAGTATTTT.

This chain joins TRBV19 and TRBJ1-1; 8 positions agree with TRBD1. The CDR3 covers 13 residues. Germline loops: CDR1 LNHDA, CDR2 SQIVND (reference sequence). The J segment lost 5 bases and the V segment lost 5 bases, leaving 4 bases of the junction unmatched. The CDR3 loop reads CASSQQGGTEAFF. CDR3 in DNA: TGTGCCAGTAGTCAACAGGGGGGGACTGAAGCTTTCTTT.

The CDR3 DNA reads TGTGCCAGTAGTGGAACAGGGGGAACCTACGAGCAGTACTTC. Its protein is CASSGTGGTYEQYF. The V call is TRBV19, the J call TRBJ2-7; 8 bases match TRBD1. CDR1 LNHDA and CDR2 SQIVND come from the germline V gene (reference sequence). The CDR3 is 14 residues long. The V segment lost 5 bases and the J segment 2 bases; nucleotides outside the gene matches: 5. The full variable domain, its missing parts supplied by reference TRBV19 and TRBJ2-7, is DGGITQSPKYLFRKEGQNVTLSCEQNLNHDAMYWYRQDPGQGLRLIYYSQIVNDFQKGDIAEGYSVSREKKESFPLTVTSAQKNPTAFYLCASSGTGGTYEQYFGPGTRLTVT.

The chain employs TRBV28 and TRBJ2-1; 8 nucleotides line up with TRBD2. The CDR3 covers 16 residues. The V gene's germline CDR1 is MDHEN and CDR2 SYDVKM. The V gene end was trimmed by 8 bases and the J gene end by 4 bases; junction bases not matched to a gene: 13. CDR3 in amino acids: CASLGLAAGEYNEQFF. The CDR3 coding sequence is TGTGCCAGCCTCGGCCTGGCAGCGGGAGAGTACAATGAGCAGTTCTTC.

V gene TRBV28 combines with J gene TRBJ1-2; TRBD1 matches 9 bases. Germline V gene sequence: CDR1 MDHEN, CDR2 SYDVKM. Trimming at V came to 7 bases and at J to 2 bases, leaving 8 bases not matched to a gene. This CDR3 has 15 amino acids. The DNA of the CDR3 is TGTGCCAGCACCATACAGGGGACAGGGAACTATGGCTACACCTTC. Amino acid sequence: CASTIQGTGNYGYTF.

This chain joins TRBV9 and TRBJ2-2; D not certain. V shed 0 bases and J shed 1 base, with 10 bases lying between them. This CDR3 has 16 residues. Germline-derived CDR1 and CDR2 are SGDLS and YYNGEE. The CDR3: CASSVVGSGNTGELFF. Written as DNA, the CDR3 is TGTGCCAGCAGCGTAGTTGGGTCAGGGAACACCGGGGAGCTGTTTTTT. Supplemented by reference TRBV9 and TRBJ2-2, the full variable domain reads DSGVTQTPKHLITATGQRVTLRCSPRSGDLSVYWYQQSLDQGLQFLIQYYNGEERAKGNILERFSAQQFPDLHSELNLSSLELGDSALYFCASSVVGSGNTGELFFGEGSRLTVL.

This rearrangement joins TRBV28 to TRBJ1-2, with 9 positions matching TRBD1. The ends lost 8 bases at V and 4 bases at J; junction bases unmatched: 8. The CDR3 runs to 14 residues. Germline lookup yields CDR1 MDHEN and CDR2 SYDVKM. CDR3 DNA sequence: TGTGCCAGCGATCGACAGGGGGGTCCCTATGGCTACACCTTC. This sequence encodes CASDRQGGPYGYTF.

This chain joins TRBV7-2 and TRBJ2-7; 7 nucleotides agree with TRBD1. CDR3 length: 15 amino acids. Germline V CDR1 and CDR2: SGHTA, FQGNSA. V was clipped by 3 bases and J by 0 bases; unmatched bases: 5. In DNA form, the CDR3 reads TGTGCCAGCAGCTTGAGGACAGGCGACTCCTACGAGCAGTACTTC. As protein: CASSLRTGDSYEQYF.

The chain employs TRBV7-8 and TRBJ1-2; the match to TRBD1 covers 12 bases. Germline-derived CDR1 and CDR2 are SGHVS and FQNEAQ. CDR3 length: 15 residues. The V segment lost 8 bases and the J segment 8 bases; nucleotides outside the gene matches: 12. CDR3 amino acids: CASWGQGAASRGYTF. The CDR3 DNA sequence: TGTGCCAGCTGGGGACAGGGGGCGGCATCCCGAGGCTACACCTTC. Complete variable domain (other parts from reference TRBV7-8 and TRBJ1-2): GAGVSQSPRYKVAKRGQDVALRCDPISGHVSLFWYQQALGQGPEFLTYFQNEAQLDKSGLPSDRFFAERPEGSVSTLKIQRTQQEDSAVYLCASWGQGAASRGYTFGSGTRLTVV.

This rearrangement joins TRBV29-1 to TRBJ2-2; 8 positions agree with TRBD1. CDR3 length: 16 residues. Looked up from germline, CDR1 is SQVTM and CDR2 is ANQGSEA. Germline trimming cut 5 bases from V and 3 bases from J; bases unmatched to any gene: 11. The CDR3 here is CSVSEPDRAYTGELFF. CDR3 in DNA: TGCAGCGTTTCTGAACCGGACAGGGCTTACACCGGGGAGCTGTTTTTT.

This chain links TRBV6-5 with TRBJ1-2; tentative D call: TRBD1 (6 bases). V lost 5 bases and J 8 bases, leaving 18 bases between the germline ends. Germline V CDR1 and CDR2: MNHEY, SVGAGI. CDR3 length: 14 residues. The CDR3 bases are TGTGCCAGCAGTATCCCTCAGGGGTTCGGGGGCTACACCTTC. This codes for CASSIPQGFGGYTF.

The chain is built from TRBV5-1 and TRBJ2-7, with a tentative D call TRBD1 (6 bases). The CDR3 consists of 12 residues. V was clipped by 4 bases and J by 3 bases, with 8 bases between them. Germline V gene lookup returns CDR1 SGHRS and CDR2 YFSETQ. In nucleotides, the CDR3 is TGCGCCAGCAGCCGGACAGTCTACGAGCAGTACTTC. Translation gives CASSRTVYEQYF.

The J gene is TRBJ1-1, the V gene TRBV28; the match to TRBD1 covers 7 bases. CDR1 and CDR2 from the germline V gene are MDHEN and SYDVKM. With 6 bases clipped from V and 5 bases from J, the junction kept 9 bases outside the gene matches. The CDR3 sequence is 14 residues long. The chain's CDR3 is CASSPVRGRTEAFF. The DNA for the CDR3 is TGTGCCAGCAGCCCTGTTAGGGGGCGAACTGAAGCTTTCTTT.

The J gene is TRBJ1-1, the V gene TRBV30, with D maybe TRBD1 (5 bases). The germline CDR1 and CDR2 sequences are GTSNPN and SVGIG (reference sequence). The CDR3 spans 13 residues. The V end was cut by 3 bases, the J end by 0 bases, with 8 bases between. CDR3 sequence: CAWRGGVNTEAFF. The CDR3 DNA is TGTGCCTGGAGGGGAGGGGTGAACACTGAAGCTTTCTTT. The full variable domain, in which reference TRBV30 and TRBJ1-1 provide the parts outside the CDR3, is SQTIHQWPATLVQPVGSPLSLECTVEGTSNPNLYWYRQAAGRGLQLLFYSVGIGQISSEVPQNLSASRPQDRQFILSSKKLLLSDSGFYLCAWRGGVNTEAFFGQGTRLTVV.

The chain carries TRBV28 and TRBJ1-1; D might be TRBD1 (5 bases). Deletions cut 8 bases from V and 1 base from J, with 14 bases between. CDR3 length: 14 residues. Per the germline V gene, CDR1 is MDHEN and CDR2 is SYDVKM. CDR3: CASLGGEGNTEAFF. As DNA, the CDR3 is TGTGCCAGCTTAGGAGGGGAGGGGAACACTGAAGCTTTCTTT.

The V call is TRBV7-9, the J call TRBJ2-7, with TRBD1 matching 9 bases. Per the germline V gene, CDR1 is SEHNR and CDR2 is FQNEAQ (reference sequence). V lost 5 bases, J lost 1 base, and 3 bases stayed unmatched. This CDR3 contains 14 residues. The CDR3 nucleotides are TGTGCCAGCAGCGGGACAGGGCGGTCCTACGAGCAGTACTTC. Translated, it gives CASSGTGRSYEQYF.

This chain connects TRBV10-1 to TRBJ2-1; 11 nucleotides line up with TRBD2. CDR3 length: 18 residues. The germline V gene has CDR1 WNHNN and CDR2 SYGVQD (reference sequence). V lost 2 bases to trimming and J lost 5 bases; unmatched junction nucleotides: 11. The CDR3, as DNA: TGCGCCAGCAGTGAGAGGCTAGCGGGAGGATCACTGGACAATGAGCAGTTCTTC. It encodes CASSERLAGGSLDNEQFF.

The chain carries TRBV30 and TRBJ1-6; D might be TRBD1 (5 bases). The CDR3 runs 15 residues. Trimming stripped 5 bases from V and 9 bases from J, with 20 bases between. The germline CDR1 and CDR2 sequences are GTSNPN and SVGIG (reference sequence). The CDR3 coding sequence is TGTGCCTGGGGCCCTCAGACAGCACTCGGTTCACCCCTCCACTTT. Protein: CAWGPQTALGSPLHF.

This clone was recorded a few times. The chain links TRBV12-3 or TRBV12-4 to TRBJ2-4; D not certain. Trimming pared 6 bases from V and 4 bases from J, leaving 7 bases between. The CDR3 totals 12 residues. The CDR3 here is CASSPQKNIQYF. In nucleotides, the CDR3 is TGTGCCAGCAGCCCACAGAAAAACATTCAGTACTTC.

This clone has just one count. The chain joins TRBV24-1 to TRBJ2-2, with unresolved D. The CDR3 totals 14 residues. V was shortened by 3 bases and J by 6 bases, with 10 bases between the two germline ends. In germline, CDR1 is KGHDR, CDR2 SFDVKD. The chain's CDR3 is CATSDSSSSGELFF. The CDR3 DNA reads as TGTGCCACCAGTGATAGCTCCTCTTCCGGGGAGCTGTTTTTT.

This chain joins TRBV3-1 (or the pseudogene TRBV3-2) and TRBJ1-2; D possibly corresponds to TRBD1 (5 bases). Germline assignment: CDR1 LGHDT and CDR2 YNNKEL (reference sequence). V was trimmed by 4 bases and J by 3 bases, leaving 9 bases between them. The CDR3 is 13 amino acids. CDR3 in DNA: TGTGCCAGCAGCCCCCAAGGGGACTATGGCTACACCTTC. This translates into CASSPQGDYGYTF.

V is TRBV18 and J is TRBJ1-1; 7 nucleotides match TRBD1. Germline V gene data show CDR1 as KGHSH and CDR2 as LQKENI. The CDR3 contains 15 residues. Trimming removed 2 bases from V and 0 bases from J; junction bases left unmatched: 3. CDR3 nucleotides: TGTGCCAGCTCACCAGAGCAGGGGGTGAACACTGAAGCTTTCTTT. This codes for CASSPEQGVNTEAFF.